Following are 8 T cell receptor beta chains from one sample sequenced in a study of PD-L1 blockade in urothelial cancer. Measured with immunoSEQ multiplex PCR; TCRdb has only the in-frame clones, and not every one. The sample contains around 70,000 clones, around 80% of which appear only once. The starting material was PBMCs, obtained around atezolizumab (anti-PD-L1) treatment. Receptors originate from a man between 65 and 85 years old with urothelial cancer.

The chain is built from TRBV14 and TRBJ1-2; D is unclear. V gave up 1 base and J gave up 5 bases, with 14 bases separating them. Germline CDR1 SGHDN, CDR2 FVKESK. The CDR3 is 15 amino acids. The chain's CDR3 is CASSQAGGLVYGYTF. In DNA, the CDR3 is TGTGCCAGCAGCCAAGCAGGTGGACTGGTGTATGGCTACACCTTC.

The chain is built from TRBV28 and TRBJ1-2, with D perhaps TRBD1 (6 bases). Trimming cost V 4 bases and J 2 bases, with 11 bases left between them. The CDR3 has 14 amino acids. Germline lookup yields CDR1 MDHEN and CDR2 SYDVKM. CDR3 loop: CASSSPTGNYGYTF. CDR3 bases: TGTGCCAGCAGTTCACCGACAGGAAACTATGGCTACACCTTC.

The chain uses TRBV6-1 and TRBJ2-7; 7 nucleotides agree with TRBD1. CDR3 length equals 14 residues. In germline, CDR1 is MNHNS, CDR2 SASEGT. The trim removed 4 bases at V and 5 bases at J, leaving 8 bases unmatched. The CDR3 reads CASSGGQVGDEQYF. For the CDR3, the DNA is TGTGCCAGCAGTGGAGGACAGGTCGGCGACGAGCAGTACTTC.

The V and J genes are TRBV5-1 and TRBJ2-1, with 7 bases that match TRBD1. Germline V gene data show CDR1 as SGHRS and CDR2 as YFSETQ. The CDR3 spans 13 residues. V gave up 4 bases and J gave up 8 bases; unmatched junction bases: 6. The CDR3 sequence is CASSLDRLDEQFF. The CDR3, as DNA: TGCGCCAGCAGCCTGGACAGGCTGGATGAGCAGTTCTTC. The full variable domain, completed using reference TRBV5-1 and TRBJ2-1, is KAGVTQTPRYLIKTRGQQVTLSCSPISGHRSVSWYQQTPGQGLQFLFEYFSETQRNKGNFPGRFSGRQFSNSRSEMNVSTLELGDSALYLCASSLDRLDEQFFGPGTRLTVL.

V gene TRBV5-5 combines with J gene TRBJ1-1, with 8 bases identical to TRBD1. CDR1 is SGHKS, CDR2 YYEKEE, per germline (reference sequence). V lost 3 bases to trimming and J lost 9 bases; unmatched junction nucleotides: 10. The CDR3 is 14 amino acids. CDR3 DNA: TGTGCCAGCAGCTCGGAGAGACAGGGGACGAAAGCTTTCTTT. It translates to CASSSERQGTKAFF.

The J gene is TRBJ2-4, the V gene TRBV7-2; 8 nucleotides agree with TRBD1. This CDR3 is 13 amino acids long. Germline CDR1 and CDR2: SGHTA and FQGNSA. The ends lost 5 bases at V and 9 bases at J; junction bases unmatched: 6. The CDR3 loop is CASSPDRVGIQYF. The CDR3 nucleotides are TGTGCCAGCAGCCCGGACAGGGTAGGCATTCAGTACTTC.

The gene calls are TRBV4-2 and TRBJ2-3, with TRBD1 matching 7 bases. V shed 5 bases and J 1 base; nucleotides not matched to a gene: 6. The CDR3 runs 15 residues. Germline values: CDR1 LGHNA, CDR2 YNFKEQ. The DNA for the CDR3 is TGTGCCAGCAGCGACGGACAGGCCGGCACAGATACGCAGTATTTT. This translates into CASSDGQAGTDTQYF.

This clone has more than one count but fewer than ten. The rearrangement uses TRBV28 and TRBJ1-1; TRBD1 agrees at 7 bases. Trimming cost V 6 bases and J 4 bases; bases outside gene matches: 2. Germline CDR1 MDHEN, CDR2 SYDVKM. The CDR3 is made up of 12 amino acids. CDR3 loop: CASRTGVTEAFF. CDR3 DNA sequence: TGTGCCAGCAGAACAGGGGTCACTGAAGCTTTCTTT.